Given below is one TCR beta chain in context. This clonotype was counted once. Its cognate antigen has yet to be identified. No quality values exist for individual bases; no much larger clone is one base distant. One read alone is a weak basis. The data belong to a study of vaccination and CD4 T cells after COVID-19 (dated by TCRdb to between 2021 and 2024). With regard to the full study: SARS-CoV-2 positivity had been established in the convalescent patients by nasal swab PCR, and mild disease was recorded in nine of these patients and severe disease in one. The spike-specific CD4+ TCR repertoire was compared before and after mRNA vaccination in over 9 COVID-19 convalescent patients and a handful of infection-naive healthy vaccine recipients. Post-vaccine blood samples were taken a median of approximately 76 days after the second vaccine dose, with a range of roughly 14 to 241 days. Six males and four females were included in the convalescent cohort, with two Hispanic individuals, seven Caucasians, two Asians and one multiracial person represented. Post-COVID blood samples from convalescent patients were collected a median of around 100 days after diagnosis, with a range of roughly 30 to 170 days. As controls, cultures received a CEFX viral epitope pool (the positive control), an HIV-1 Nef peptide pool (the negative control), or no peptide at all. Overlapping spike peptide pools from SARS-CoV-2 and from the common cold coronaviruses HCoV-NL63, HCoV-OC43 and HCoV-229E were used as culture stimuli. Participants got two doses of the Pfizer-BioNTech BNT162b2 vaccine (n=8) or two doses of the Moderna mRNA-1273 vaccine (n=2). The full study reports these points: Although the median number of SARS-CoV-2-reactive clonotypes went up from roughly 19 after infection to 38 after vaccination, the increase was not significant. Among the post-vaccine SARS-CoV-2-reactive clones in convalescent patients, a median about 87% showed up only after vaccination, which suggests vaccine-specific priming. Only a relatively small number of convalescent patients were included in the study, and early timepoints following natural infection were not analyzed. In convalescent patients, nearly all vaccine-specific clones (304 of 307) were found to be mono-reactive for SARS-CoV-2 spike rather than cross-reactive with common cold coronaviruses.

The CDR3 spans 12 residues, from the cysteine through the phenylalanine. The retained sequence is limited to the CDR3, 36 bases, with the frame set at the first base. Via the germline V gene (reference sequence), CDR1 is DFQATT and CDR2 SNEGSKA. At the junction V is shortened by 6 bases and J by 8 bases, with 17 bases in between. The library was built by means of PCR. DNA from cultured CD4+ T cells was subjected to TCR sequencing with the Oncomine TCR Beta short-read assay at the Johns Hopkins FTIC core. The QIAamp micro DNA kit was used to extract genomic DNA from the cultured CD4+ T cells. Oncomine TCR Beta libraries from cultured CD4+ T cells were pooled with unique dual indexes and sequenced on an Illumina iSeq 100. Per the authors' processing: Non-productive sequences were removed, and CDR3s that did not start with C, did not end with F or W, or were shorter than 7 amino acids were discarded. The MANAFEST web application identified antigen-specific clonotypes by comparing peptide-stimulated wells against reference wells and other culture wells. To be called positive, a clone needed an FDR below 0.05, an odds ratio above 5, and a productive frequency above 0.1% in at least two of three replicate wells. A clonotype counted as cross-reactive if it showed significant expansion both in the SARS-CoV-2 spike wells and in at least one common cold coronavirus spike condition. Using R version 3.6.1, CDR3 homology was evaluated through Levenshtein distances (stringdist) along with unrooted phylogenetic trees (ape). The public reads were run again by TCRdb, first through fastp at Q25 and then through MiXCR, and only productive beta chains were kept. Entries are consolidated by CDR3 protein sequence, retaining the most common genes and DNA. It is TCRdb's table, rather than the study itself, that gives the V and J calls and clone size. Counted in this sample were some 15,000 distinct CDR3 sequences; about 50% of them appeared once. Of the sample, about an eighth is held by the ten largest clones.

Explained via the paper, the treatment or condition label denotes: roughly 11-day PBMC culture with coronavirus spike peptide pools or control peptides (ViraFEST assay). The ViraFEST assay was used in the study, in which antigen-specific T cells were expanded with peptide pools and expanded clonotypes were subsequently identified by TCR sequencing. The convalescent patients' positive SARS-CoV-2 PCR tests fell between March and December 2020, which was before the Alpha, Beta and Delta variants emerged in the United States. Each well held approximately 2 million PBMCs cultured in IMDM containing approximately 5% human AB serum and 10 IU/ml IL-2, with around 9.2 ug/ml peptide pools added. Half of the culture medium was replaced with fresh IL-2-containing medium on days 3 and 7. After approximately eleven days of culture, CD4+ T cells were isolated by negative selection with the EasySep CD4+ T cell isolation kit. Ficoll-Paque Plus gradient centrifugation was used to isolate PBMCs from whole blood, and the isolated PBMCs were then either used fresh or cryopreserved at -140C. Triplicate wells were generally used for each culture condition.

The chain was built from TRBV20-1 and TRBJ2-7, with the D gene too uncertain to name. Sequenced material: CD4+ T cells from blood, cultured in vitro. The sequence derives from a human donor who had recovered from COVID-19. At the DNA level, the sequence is TGCAGTGCAACCGGGCCCGCATTTAAGCAGTACTTC. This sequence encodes CSATGPAFKQYF.